This T cell receptor (beta chain) was observed in a study of T cells in Graves' hyperthyroidism and ophthalmopathy. RNA transcripts provided the source from which TCR beta CDR3 regions were amplified. The TCR CDR3 first-round RT-PCR relied on the HTBI primer set. TCRdb reanalysed the multiplex PCR reads using MiXCR and keeps one entry per CDR3 protein. This sample carries under 650,000 distinct CDR3 sequences, 15% to 20% of them seen once, and the ten largest clones take around 4%. This CDR3 has 16 residues. Germline-derived CDR1 and CDR2 are SGHAT and FQNNGV. Trimming left V 0 bases short and J 5 bases short, with 15 bases between. This clonotype occurred many times. What it binds is not known. General observations from the study: Most thyroid-expanded clonotypes above 0.001 were also found in blood.

Sequenced material: blood. The V and J genes are TRBV11-2 and TRBJ2-3; no clear D gene. The sequence derives from a woman aged 25 to 39 with Graves' hyperthyroidism. CDR3 protein: CASSLELHAGEDTQYF. The CDR3 DNA is TGTGCCAGCAGCTTAGAGCTTCATGCAGGAGAAGATACGCAGTATTTT.